These T cell receptor beta chains were read from a single sample in a study of blood T cell repertoires in COVID-19. TCRdb keeps only in-frame clones here, not all; method: immunoSEQ multiplex PCR. Here the sample spans about 150,000 clones, roughly 78% being singletons. The specimen was peripheral blood. These receptor sequences come from a human donor with acute or convalescent COVID-19. The donor label of this sample is uncertain. CDR3s include the opening cysteine and the closing phenylalanine or tryptophan. The order of the fields is clone size, J gene, D gene, V gene, CDR3 DNA, CDR3 protein. The D gene is left open where the match is weak. Only some rows state a clone size, as once, few, many or a class for expanded clones.

>.|TRBJ1-3|.|TRBV29-1
TGCAGCGCCTACAGGGAATCAGGAAACACCATATATTTT
CSAYRESGNTIYF
>.|TRBJ1-5|TRBD1|TRBV5-1
TGCGCCAGCAGCTCGCCGGGACAACAGGGGTCCTATTATAGCAATCAGCCCCAGCATTTT
CASSSPGQQGSYYSNQPQHF
>once|TRBJ1-1|TRBD1|TRBV19
TGTGCCAGTAACTGGGGGACAGCTAACACTGAAGCTTTCTTT
CASNWGTANTEAFF
>.|TRBJ1-1|TRBD1|TRBV5-1
TGCGCCAGCAGCTTGGGACAGGGGCACACTGAAGCTTTCTTT
CASSLGQGHTEAFF
>.|TRBJ2-2|.|TRBV7-3
TGTGCCAGCAGCTCTACGGACATCGGGGGGCCGTACACCGGGGAGCTGTTTTTT
CASSSTDIGGPYTGELFF
>.|TRBJ1-2|.|TRBV7-9
TGTGCCAGCAGCCTCCCCCGGCAGGTTAAATTCTATGGCTACACCTTC
CASSLPRQVKFYGYTF
>once|TRBJ1-2|TRBD1|TRBV25-1
TGTGCCAGCAGTACAGGGGGAAAGGGCTACACCTTC
CASSTGGKGYTF
>few|TRBJ2-7|.|TRBV5-6
TGTGCCAGCAGCCCCTCCCGGGACTCCTACGAGCAGTACTTC
CASSPSRDSYEQYF
>once|TRBJ2-1|TRBD2|TRBV11-3
TGTGCCAGCAGCCGAGCTAGCGGGGCCTACAATGAGCAGTTCTTC
CASSRASGAYNEQFF
>.|TRBJ2-7|.|TRBV6-2/TRBV6-3
TGTGCCAGCAGCCTCCTGTACGAGCAGTACTTC
CASSLLYEQYF
>.|TRBJ1-1|.|TRBV7-8
TGTGCCAGCAGCTCTTCCGCGGTTGGAGCTTTCTTT
CASSSSAVGAFF
>.|TRBJ1-3|.|TRBV19
TGTGCCAGTAGTTTAGTAGTCTCTGGAAACACCATATATTTT
CASSLVVSGNTIYF
>few|TRBJ1-5|.|TRBV6-1
TGTGCCAGCAGTGACGGTTATAGCAATCAGCCCCAGCATTTT
CASSDGYSNQPQHF
>.|TRBJ2-3|.|TRBV30
TGTGCCTGGAGTGTAGGAGGGCTCACAGATACGCAGTATTTT
CAWSVGGLTDTQYF
>few|TRBJ1-1|.|TRBV15
TGTGCCACCAGCCGCGGGGGGCAGGGGGCTTTCTTT
CATSRGGQGAFF
>few|TRBJ2-7|TRBD1|TRBV12-3/TRBV12-4
TGTGCCAGCACCGGACAGGGAAAGTACGAGCAGTACTTC
CASTGQGKYEQYF
>.|TRBJ1-1|.|TRBV5-1
TGCGCCAGCAGCTTGAAAGGGGGCACTGAAGCTTTCTTT
CASSLKGGTEAFF
>.|TRBJ1-1|.|TRBV19
TGTGCCAGTAGTCTTCCTGGGGGGAAAGGCACTGAAGCTTTCTTT
CASSLPGGKGTEAFF
>.|TRBJ1-5|TRBD1|TRBV5-6
TGTGCCAGCAGCCTGGGACAGGGTTATCAGCCCCAGCATTTT
CASSLGQGYQPQHF
>.|TRBJ1-2|.|TRBV28
TGTGCCAGCAGTTTCGGCCAGGGGCGCTGGGGCTACACCTTC
CASSFGQGRWGYTF
>.|TRBJ2-2|.|TRBV7-7
TGTGCTAGCAGCTTAGGGGGGCGAGGCACCGGGGAGCTGTTTTTT
CASSLGGRGTGELFF